A single sample is the source of the 25 T cell receptor beta chains below, sequenced in a study of cytomegalovirus exposure and HLA in healthy donors. 13 Jbeta primers and 60 Vbeta primers were used for the PCR. Assay: immunoSEQ multiplex PCR; the TCRdb copy retains only in-frame clones and omits some. The sample shows around 130,000 clones, 75% to 85% of them seen only once. Sequenced input: PBMCs. The origin of the receptors is a woman aged 18-29 years in good health and CMV-seropositive.

V usage is TRBV7-6 and J usage is TRBJ2-7; 10 bases agree with TRBD2. From germline, CDR1 is SGHVS and CDR2 FNYEAQ. J was trimmed by 0 bases and V by 1 base; bases with no gene match: 9. The CDR3 contains 18 residues. CDR3 in DNA: TGTGCCAGCAGCTTAGGTAGTAGCGGGGGGTTCAACTCCTACGAGCAGTACTTC. It is translated as CASSLGSSGGFNSYEQYF.

CDR3 loop: CASSVLATSYEQYF. The CDR3 coding sequence is TGCGCCAGCAGTGTTCTAGCGACCTCCTACGAGCAGTACTTC. The chain has TRBV4-1 and TRBJ2-7, with D possibly being TRBD2 (6 bases). Per germline, CDR1 MGHRA and CDR2 YSYEKL. V was cut by 6 bases and J by 0 bases, with 12 bases left in between. The CDR3 extends over 14 amino acids.

V usage is TRBV7-2 and J usage is TRBJ2-5, with 9 bases matching TRBD2. Germline CDR1 and CDR2: SGHTA and FQGNSA. CDR3 length: 16 amino acids. J gave up 4 bases and V 4 bases, and 10 bases lay outside the gene matches. The CDR3 protein is CASSSASGVVRETQYF. The CDR3 DNA reads TGTGCCAGCAGCTCAGCTAGCGGGGTCGTAAGAGAGACCCAGTACTTC. The full variable domain, in which reference TRBV7-2 and TRBJ2-5 provide the parts outside the CDR3, is GAGVSQSPSNKVTEKGKDVELRCDPISGHTALYWYRQSLGQGLEFLIYFQGNSAPDKSGLPSDRFSAERTGGSVSTLTIQRTQQEDSAVYLCASSSASGVVRETQYFGPGTRLLVL.

The chain uses TRBV13 and TRBJ1-1; no firm D call. The V gene's germline CDR1 is PRHDT and CDR2 FYEKMQ (reference sequence). The CDR3 has 14 amino acids. The ends were cut back, 0 bases at V and 0 bases at J, with 5 bases in the middle. The CDR3 spells CASSLGGVNTEAFF. As DNA, the CDR3 is TGTGCCAGCAGCTTAGGCGGGGTGAACACTGAAGCTTTCTTT.

The chain recombines TRBV28 with TRBJ2-3; tentatively, D is TRBD2 (5 bases). Germline CDR1 and CDR2: MDHEN and SYDVKM. CDR3 length: 15 amino acids. V dropped 6 bases and J dropped 2 bases, with 15 bases sitting between them. CDR3 residues: CASSLGIPPTDTQYF. For the CDR3, the DNA is TGTGCCAGCAGCCTCGGGATCCCCCCCACAGATACGCAGTATTTT.

This clone was counted once. The CDR3 loop reads CASRGQYGYTF. CDR3 sequence (DNA): TGTGCCAGCAGAGGACAGTATGGCTACACCTTC. The V gene is TRBV2, the J gene TRBJ1-2; D might be TRBD1 (6 bases). Trimming removed 6 bases at V and 5 bases at J, with 7 bases between. The CDR3 is 11 amino acids. CDR1 is SNHLY, CDR2 FYNNEI, per germline.

CDR3 nucleotide sequence: TGTGCCAGCAGCTTCCGGACAGGAAATGGTGACACTGAAGCTTTCTTT. It encodes CASSFRTGNGDTEAFF. The genes are TRBV13 and TRBJ1-1; 7 bases fit TRBD1. Trimming took 3 bases from V and 3 from J; bases not matched to a gene: 10. Looked up from germline, CDR1 is PRHDT and CDR2 is FYEKMQ (reference sequence). This CDR3 is 16 amino acids long.

The chain links TRBV9 to TRBJ2-1; 14 positions match TRBD2. Germline-derived CDR1 and CDR2 are SGDLS and YYNGEE. V shed 3 bases and J 3 bases; nucleotides not matched to a gene: 2. CDR3 size: 16 residues. The CDR3 here is CASSGGLAGGYNEQFF. For the CDR3, the DNA is TGTGCCAGCAGCGGCGGACTAGCGGGGGGCTACAATGAGCAGTTCTTC.

This sequence joins TRBV27 and TRBJ2-5; 8 nucleotides agree with TRBD1. This CDR3 is 14 amino acids long. V shed 3 bases, J shed 5 bases, and the junction held 5 bases outside the gene matches. Germline V gene sequence: CDR1 MNHEY, CDR2 SMNVEV (reference sequence). The CDR3 here is CASSLQGAGETQYF. The CDR3 DNA is TGTGCCAGCAGTTTGCAGGGGGCTGGGGAGACCCAGTACTTC.

This CDR3 reads CASSQTGLPKETQYF. The CDR3 nucleotides read TGCGCCAGCAGCCAAACGGGACTTCCGAAAGAGACCCAGTACTTC. The V call is TRBV4-1, the J call TRBJ2-5, with D possibly TRBD2 on 6 matching bases. Trimming shortened V by 2 bases and J by 3 bases, and 13 bases separated the two germline ends. This CDR3 has 15 amino acids. The germline V gene encodes CDR1 MGHRA and CDR2 YSYEKL.

This chain uses TRBV27 with TRBJ2-2, with no clear D. The ends were cut back, 5 bases at V and 7 bases at J, with 5 bases in the middle. The length of the CDR3 is 11 residues. Germline V gives CDR1 MNHEY, CDR2 SMNVEV (reference sequence). CDR3 region: CASSPGGELFF. CDR3 in DNA: TGTGCCAGCAGTCCGGGCGGGGAGCTGTTTTTT.

The table lists this clone with a few counts. The chain couples TRBV5-4 to TRBJ2-3; 8 positions match TRBD2. V lost 10 bases and J lost 2; bases outside the gene matches: 6. Germline CDR1 is SGHNT and CDR2 is YYREEE (reference sequence). This CDR3 is 13 amino acids long. DNA of the CDR3: TGTGCCGCAGCGGGGGCCCCCACAGATACGCAGTATTTT. This codes for CAAAGAPTDTQYF.

V is TRBV11-2 and J is TRBJ2-3, with 10 bases matching TRBD2. Germline-derived CDR1 and CDR2 are SGHAT and FQNNGV. The length of the CDR3 is 15 residues. The ends lost 2 bases at V and 7 bases at J; junction bases unmatched: 6. In DNA, the CDR3 is TGTGCCAGCAGCTTATTGGTAGCGGGGGGCCATACGCAGTATTTT. It translates to CASSLLVAGGHTQYF.

The table lists this clone with a few counts. The CDR3 loop is CASSLDGKGGYTF. DNA for the CDR3: TGTGCCAGCTCATTGGACGGGAAAGGAGGCTACACCTTC. V gene TRBV18 combines with J gene TRBJ1-2; D is uncertain. Between the trimmed V and J ends, which lost 5 bases and 8 bases, there was a span of 15 bases. The V gene's germline CDR1 is KGHSH and CDR2 LQKENI. This CDR3 has 13 residues.

This clone appeared once. V usage is TRBV6-5 and J usage is TRBJ1-1; 10 bases align to TRBD1. Germline V lookup: CDR1 MNHEY, CDR2 SVGAGI. The ends lost 7 bases at V and 5 bases at J; junction bases unmatched: 4. CDR3 size: 13 residues. The CDR3 here is CASTWTGGTEAFF. DNA of the CDR3: TGTGCCAGCACCTGGACAGGGGGGACTGAAGCTTTCTTT.

The chain joins TRBV6-5 to TRBJ1-1, with D tentatively TRBD1 (6 bases). This CDR3 has 13 residues. Trimming removed 6 bases at V and 3 bases at J, with 11 bases between. Germline assignment: CDR1 MNHEY and CDR2 SVGAGI. The chain's CDR3 is CASSQQGYTEAFF. CDR3 nucleotide sequence: TGTGCCAGCAGCCAACAGGGTTACACTGAAGCTTTCTTT.

The chain combines TRBV7-9 with TRBJ2-1; 14 bases agree with TRBD2. The CDR3 runs to 16 residues. Germline V gene data show CDR1 as SEHNR and CDR2 as FQNEAQ (reference sequence). J lost 7 bases, V lost 5 bases, and 7 bases had no gene match. CDR3 DNA sequence: TGTGCCAGCAGCGAGACTAGCGGGGGGGCGTTGAATGAGCAGTTCTTC. Translating it yields CASSETSGGALNEQFF. Using reference TRBV7-9 and TRBJ2-1 for the parts outside the CDR3, the full variable domain is DTGVSQNPRHKITKRGQNVTFRCDPISEHNRLYWYRQTLGQGPEFLTYFQNEAQLEKSRLLSDRFSAERPKGSFSTLEIQRTEQGDSAMYLCASSETSGGALNEQFFGPGTRLTVL.

The rearrangement links TRBV6-5 to TRBJ1-1, with 7 nucleotides matching TRBD1. The junction had 8 bases not matched to a gene; V was cut back by 6 bases and J by 7 bases. Per germline, CDR1 MNHEY and CDR2 SVGAGI. The CDR3 is made up of 13 amino acids. Here the CDR3 DNA reads TGTGCCAGCAGAACTGGACAGGATAATGAAGCTTTCTTT. Its translation is CASRTGQDNEAFF.

This clone has only one observation. The chain couples TRBV9 to TRBJ1-2; the D gene is possibly TRBD1 (6 bases). Germline V gives CDR1 SGDLS, CDR2 YYNGEE. This CDR3 is 14 amino acids long. V lost 4 bases to trimming and J lost 4 bases, with 14 bases between them. Here the CDR3 DNA reads TGTGCCAGCAGCCCCGATCGACAGGCCTATGGCTACACCTTC. Translation gives CASSPDRQAYGYTF.

The rearrangement links TRBV7-3 to TRBJ2-1, with 14 bases identical to TRBD2. CDR1 SGHTA and CDR2 FQGTGA come from the germline V gene. CDR3 length equals 16 residues. The junction had 8 bases not matched to a gene; V was cut back by 4 bases and J by 9 bases. The CDR3 protein is CASSSRTSGGTGEQFF. DNA for the CDR3: TGTGCCAGCAGCTCCCGGACTAGCGGGGGGACGGGTGAGCAGTTCTTC. The full variable domain, completed using reference TRBV7-3 and TRBJ2-1, is GAGVSQTPSNKVTEKGKYVELRCDPISGHTALYWYRQSLGQGPEFLIYFQGTGAADDSGLPNDRFFAVRPEGSVSTLKIQRTERGDSAVYLCASSSRTSGGTGEQFFGPGTRLTVL.

The gene calls are TRBV27 and TRBJ1-2; D might be TRBD1 (6 bases). CDR1 is MNHEY and CDR2 is SMNVEV in the germline V gene (reference sequence). The CDR3 has 14 amino acids. V lost 5 bases and J lost 8, with 18 bases in between. The CDR3 loop is CASSKGKPGEGYTF. The CDR3 bases are TGTGCCAGCAGTAAAGGGAAACCAGGGGAAGGCTACACCTTC.

V and J are TRBV9 and TRBJ2-7; TRBD1 matches 9 bases. The CDR3 loop spans 15 amino acids. Per the germline V gene, CDR1 is SGDLS and CDR2 is YYNGEE. Trimming at V came to 0 bases and at J to 6 bases, leaving 7 bases not matched to a gene. CDR3 region: CASSVGHPTGGEQYF. CDR3 bases: TGTGCCAGCAGCGTAGGACACCCGACAGGGGGCGAGCAGTACTTC. The whole variable domain, filled in from reference TRBV9 and TRBJ2-7, reads DSGVTQTPKHLITATGQRVTLRCSPRSGDLSVYWYQQSLDQGLQFLIQYYNGEERAKGNILERFSAQQFPDLHSELNLSSLELGDSALYFCASSVGHPTGGEQYFGPGTRLTVT.

The CDR3 DNA reads as TGCAGCGTAGGGACTAGGCCCCAAGAGACCCAGTACTTC. Amino acids: CSVGTRPQETQYF. The J gene is TRBJ2-5, the V gene TRBV29-1, with 8 bases fitting TRBD2. This CDR3 contains 13 residues. Per germline, CDR1 SQVTM and CDR2 ANQGSEA. J lost 1 base, V lost 6 bases, and 4 bases had no gene match. Full variable domain (missing parts from reference TRBV29-1 and TRBJ2-5): SAVISQKPSRDICQRGTSLTIQCQVDSQVTMMFWYRQQPGQSLTLIATANQGSEATYESGFVIDKFPISRPNLTFSTLTVSNMSPEDSSIYLCSVGTRPQETQYFGPGTRLLVL.

V is TRBV5-1 and J is TRBJ1-2; 8 positions match TRBD1. This CDR3 region has 13 residues. From germline, CDR1 is SGHRS and CDR2 YFSETQ. J lost 6 bases, V lost 3 bases, and 4 bases had no gene match. CDR3 protein: CASSWTGTDGYTF. In nucleotides, the CDR3 is TGCGCCAGCAGCTGGACAGGGACAGATGGCTACACCTTC. Full variable domain (outside the CDR3, taken from reference TRBV5-1 and TRBJ1-2): KAGVTQTPRYLIKTRGQQVTLSCSPISGHRSVSWYQQTPGQGLQFLFEYFSETQRNKGNFPGRFSGRQFSNSRSEMNVSTLELGDSALYLCASSWTGTDGYTFGSGTRLTVV.

J is TRBJ1-6 and V is TRBV6-6; 9 bases are a match to TRBD1. CDR1 is MNHNY, CDR2 SVGAGI, per germline (reference sequence). V was clipped by 2 bases and J by 10 bases; unmatched bases: 6. This CDR3 has 15 amino acids. The CDR3, as DNA: TGTGCCAGCAGTTACGTCCCCGGGACAGGGTCACCCCTCCACTTT. Translated: CASSYVPGTGSPLHF.